The 22 T cell receptor beta chains below come from one sample, sequenced in a study of T cells after yellow fever vaccination. TCRdb redid the calling of the 5' RACE reads with MiXCR, one entry per CDR3 protein. The top ten clones hold 15% of a sample with around 600,000 distinct CDR3 sequences, roughly an eighth of them seen once. This sample comprised PBMCs, obtained on the day of the yellow fever booster vaccination. The source is a man aged 25 to 40 who received the YFV17D yellow fever vaccine.

The chain couples TRBV24-1 to TRBJ2-1; D remains unclear. CDR3 length equals 14 residues. Deletions cut 3 bases from V and 7 bases from J, with 12 bases between. CDR1 and CDR2 from the germline V gene are KGHDR and SFDVKD. This chain's CDR3 is CATSDPASENEQFF. CDR3 coding DNA: TGTGCCACCAGTGATCCGGCTTCGGAAAATGAGCAGTTCTTC.

This clonotype was counted only a few times. The J gene is TRBJ2-7, the V gene TRBV28, with 7 bases identical to TRBD2. The trim removed 7 bases at V and 2 bases at J, leaving 11 bases unmatched. The V gene's germline CDR1 is MDHEN and CDR2 SYDVKM. CDR3 size: 15 residues. CDR3 residues: CASTTGGGRTYEQYF. Written as DNA, the CDR3 is TGTGCCAGCACAACGGGGGGAGGGAGAACCTACGAGCAGTACTTC.

V and J are TRBV15 and TRBJ2-7; weak D call: TRBD1 (5 bases). The germline gives CDR1 LNHNV, CDR2 YYDKDF (reference sequence). Trimming stripped 5 bases from V and 3 bases from J, with 14 bases between. The CDR3 loop spans 14 amino acids. CDR3 region: CATSRQGLVYEQYF. The CDR3 DNA reads as TGTGCCACCAGCCGTCAGGGCCTTGTCTACGAGCAGTACTTC.

V is TRBV20-1 and J is TRBJ2-1, with a weak D call TRBD2 (6 bases). V gave up 0 bases and J gave up 12 bases, with 24 bases separating them. This CDR3 contains 16 residues. From germline, CDR1 is DFQATT and CDR2 SNEGSKA (reference sequence). DNA of the CDR3: TGCAGTGCTAGAGATTTTGGAGGGGCGGGAACAATAGGGCAGTTCTTC. Translation: CSARDFGGAGTIGQFF.

In its sample, this clonotype was seen a few times. The rearrangement uses TRBV5-6 and TRBJ1-4; maybe TRBD1 (5 bases). Germline loops: CDR1 SGHDT, CDR2 YYEEEE. Trimming stripped 0 bases from V and 6 bases from J, with 12 bases between. The CDR3 loop spans 15 amino acids. The CDR3 nucleotides read TGTGCCAGCAGCTTGGCCCGAAGGGGCCATGAAAAACTGTTTTTT. Translated, it gives CASSLARRGHEKLFF. Looking up the rest from reference TRBV5-6 and TRBJ1-4 gives the full variable domain: DAGVTQSPTHLIKTRGQQVTLRCSPKSGHDTVSWYQQALGQGPQFIFQYYEEEERQRGNFPDRFSGHQFPNYSSELNVNALLLGDSALYLCASSLARRGHEKLFFGSGTQLSVL.

This clonotype was detected a few times. This chain links TRBV5-1 with TRBJ2-2; 7 bases align to TRBD2. The CDR3 sequence is 16 residues long. Trimming cost V 5 bases and J 4 bases; bases outside gene matches: 11. Per the germline V gene, CDR1 is SGHRS and CDR2 is YFSETQ. CDR3: CASRTPGRAATGELFF. The CDR3 nucleotides are TGCGCCAGCAGAACGCCGGGGAGGGCCGCCACCGGGGAGCTGTTTTTT.

This clonotype was observed a few times. The DNA for the CDR3 is TGTGCCATCAGTGAGACCAACTCCAATGAGCAGTTCTTC. Translating gives CAISETNSNEQFF. The gene calls are TRBV10-3 and TRBJ2-1; no clear D. Germline V CDR1 and CDR2: ENHRY, SYGVKD. The germline V and J ends were trimmed by 2 bases and 6 bases, with 8 bases remaining between them. The CDR3 loop spans 13 amino acids.

The CDR3 is CASLQGPNQPQHF. The CDR3 DNA is TGTGCCAGCCTCCAGGGGCCGAATCAGCCCCAGCATTTT. The rearrangement links TRBV28 to TRBJ1-5; a possible D gene is TRBD1 (6 bases). Germline V lookup: CDR1 MDHEN, CDR2 SYDVKM. The CDR3 runs to 13 residues. Trimming left V 8 bases short and J 4 bases short, with 12 bases between.

This chain connects TRBV3-1 to TRBJ2-1, with 11 bases identical to TRBD2. Germline trimming cut 3 bases from V and 6 bases from J; bases unmatched to any gene: 4. CDR3 size: 15 residues. Germline-derived CDR1 and CDR2 are LGHDT and YNNKEL (reference sequence). CDR3 in DNA: TGTGCCAGCAGCCACTTAGCGGGAGGGGTCAATGAGCAGTTCTTC. This codes for CASSHLAGGVNEQFF.

This clonotype was seen a few times. A much larger clone differs from this one at a single base, so this may be a read error. This chain uses TRBV15 with TRBJ2-5; D is undetermined. Germline loops: CDR1 LNHNV, CDR2 YYDKDF (reference sequence). There are 10 residues in the CDR3. V shed 6 bases and J shed 5 bases, with 4 bases lying between them. The CDR3 nucleotides are TGTGCCACCAGGGGGGAGACCCAGTACTTC. Its protein is CATRGETQYF.

This clonotype was detected a few times. As DNA, the CDR3 is TGTGCCAGTAGTATTTCTGGACAGGGCTACGAGCAGTACTTC. Its protein product is CASSISGQGYEQYF. The V call is TRBV19, the J call TRBJ2-7; the match to TRBD1 covers 8 bases. Germline CDR1 and CDR2: LNHDA and SQIVND (reference sequence). V was pared by 3 bases and J by 3 bases, with 4 bases of the junction left unmatched. CDR3 size: 14 residues.

The V gene is TRBV7-9, the J gene TRBJ2-7; D might be TRBD1 (6 bases). V lost 1 base to trimming and J lost 5 bases, with 12 bases between them. CDR1 is SEHNR and CDR2 is FQNEAQ in the germline V gene (reference sequence). This CDR3 contains 14 residues. The CDR3 DNA reads TGTGCCAGCAGCTTAGTCGTCAGGGGCAACGAGCAGTACTTC. It codes for CASSLVVRGNEQYF.

The CDR3 sequence is CASSPGPPSTDTQYF. The CDR3 DNA sequence: TGTGCCAGCTCACCAGGACCGCCCAGCACAGATACGCAGTATTTT. V is TRBV18 and J is TRBJ2-3; no definite D call. Trimming shortened V by 2 bases and J by 0 bases, and 9 bases separated the two germline ends. The V gene's germline CDR1 is KGHSH and CDR2 LQKENI. The CDR3 spans 15 residues. The full variable domain, in which reference TRBV18 and TRBJ2-3 provide the parts outside the CDR3, is NAGVMQNPRHLVRRRGQEARLRCSPMKGHSHVYWYRQLPEEGLKFMVYLQKENIIDESGMPKERFSAEFPKEGPSILRIQQVVRGDSAAYFCASSPGPPSTDTQYFGPGTRLTVL.

V and J are TRBV2 and TRBJ2-5; 7 bases align to TRBD1. The germline CDR1 and CDR2 sequences are SNHLY and FYNNEI. V shed 3 bases and J 5 bases; nucleotides not matched to a gene: 6. The CDR3 contains 14 residues. In nucleotides, the CDR3 is TGTGCCAGCAGTGAGGCCAGGGGGTGGGAGACCCAGTACTTC. Amino acid sequence: CASSEARGWETQYF.

This clonotype was detected only a few times. CDR3 coding DNA: TGCAGCCCGCGTAAGGGACTAGCGGGGGATACGCAGTATTTT. Translation: CSPRKGLAGDTQYF. The gene calls are TRBV29-1 and TRBJ2-3; the match to TRBD2 covers 13 bases. The CDR3 runs to 14 residues. CDR1 is SQVTM and CDR2 is ANQGSEA in the germline V gene. The trim removed 8 bases at V and 6 bases at J, leaving 8 bases unmatched.

V is TRBV10-3 and J is TRBJ2-1; the match to TRBD1 covers 12 bases. V was pared by 6 bases and J by 9 bases, with 6 bases of the junction left unmatched. There are 14 residues in the CDR3. Germline CDR1 ENHRY, CDR2 SYGVKD. The CDR3 nucleotides read TGTGCCATCAGACGGGACAGGGGGCCAGGTGAGCAGTTCTTC. Translated, it gives CAIRRDRGPGEQFF.

The rearrangement links TRBV14 to TRBJ2-3; TRBD2 agrees at 8 bases. Germline V CDR1 and CDR2: SGHDN, FVKESK. The CDR3 is 16 amino acids. The trim removed 4 bases at V and 4 bases at J, leaving 10 bases unmatched. CDR3 residues: CASSLLSGSGADTQYF. CDR3 in DNA: TGTGCCAGCAGCCTCTTAAGCGGGAGTGGGGCAGATACGCAGTATTTT.

The chain combines TRBV28 with TRBJ1-6; 10 nucleotides align to TRBD1. This CDR3 contains 15 residues. With 5 bases clipped from V and 14 bases from J, the junction kept 12 bases outside the gene matches. Germline V gene sequence: CDR1 MDHEN, CDR2 SYDVKM. The CDR3 spells CASSPWGTGDSALHF. In DNA, the CDR3 is TGTGCCAGCAGTCCGTGGGGGACAGGGGATTCGGCCCTCCACTTT.

This clonotype was recorded a few times. The chain joins TRBV12-3 or TRBV12-4 to TRBJ2-1; D gene ambiguous. Deletions cut 5 bases from V and 5 bases from J, with 10 bases between. The CDR3 contains 13 residues. CDR3 in DNA: TGTGCCAGCAGTACACCCTCAAACAATGAGCAGTTCTTC. It is translated as CASSTPSNNEQFF.

This clonotype appeared a few times. CDR3 in amino acids: CSAGKASTTNEKLFF. The CDR3 nucleotides read TGCAGTGCTGGGAAAGCCAGTACAACTAATGAAAAACTGTTTTTT. The V call is TRBV20-1, the J call TRBJ1-4; no clear D gene. The ends were cut back, 5 bases at V and 0 bases at J, with 13 bases in the middle. Germline V CDR1 and CDR2: DFQATT, SNEGSKA (reference sequence). The CDR3 has 15 amino acids.

Only a few counts were recorded for this clonotype. The rearrangement links TRBV3-1 to TRBJ1-2; tentatively, D is TRBD1 (5 bases). Looked up from germline, CDR1 is LGHDT and CDR2 is YNNKEL (reference sequence). CDR3 size: 15 residues. V was cut by 0 bases and J by 8 bases, with 16 bases left in between. CDR3 DNA: TGTGCCAGCAGCCAAGATCGTGGGGCAGGGCTCGGCTACACCTTC. Encoded protein: CASSQDRGAGLGYTF.

This clonotype was seen a handful of times. The rearrangement uses TRBV5-1 and TRBJ1-1, with 9 bases matching TRBD1. After removal of 1 base from V and 1 base from J, the junction contained 5 bases not matched to a gene. The CDR3 spans 16 residues. Germline V gene sequence: CDR1 SGHRS, CDR2 YFSETQ. The chain's CDR3 is CASSLNTGGENTEAFF. For the CDR3, the DNA is TGCGCCAGCAGCTTGAACACAGGGGGCGAGAACACTGAAGCTTTCTTT.